These 28 T cell receptor beta chains originate from one sample sequenced in a study of chemoradiotherapy in HPV16-positive cancers. Libraries were prepared by immunoSEQ multiplex PCR; TCRdb keeps only in-frame clonotypes and omits some of them. This repertoire shows nearly 6,000 clones, 73% found once; its top ten account for about 10%. The sample here was taken from a patient who underwent chemoradiotherapy. The receptors were sampled from a human donor with HPV-associated anogenital cancer.

This clone was observed a handful of times. This rearrangement joins TRBV28 to TRBJ2-2; 13 nucleotides align to TRBD2. The CDR3 spans 17 residues. V was clipped by 0 bases and J by 6 bases; unmatched bases: 4. Looked up from germline, CDR1 is MDHEN and CDR2 is SYDVKM. In nucleotides, the CDR3 is TGTGCCAGCAGTTTATGGGAACTAGCGGGGGGGCCCGGGGAGCTGTTTTTT. It translates to CASSLWELAGGPGELFF.

The J gene is TRBJ1-5, the V gene TRBV28, with 7 bases identical to TRBD1. The CDR3 sequence is 16 residues long. CDR1 MDHEN and CDR2 SYDVKM come from the germline V gene. The trim removed 6 bases at V and 1 base at J, leaving 9 bases unmatched. The CDR3 reads CASRDQGEGSNQPQHF. Written as DNA, the CDR3 is TGTGCCAGCAGGGATCAGGGGGAGGGAAGCAATCAGCCCCAGCATTTT.

The chain uses TRBV19 and TRBJ2-7; no clear D. V dropped 4 bases and J dropped 7 bases, with 5 bases sitting between them. Germline V CDR1 and CDR2: LNHDA, SQIVND (reference sequence). This CDR3 comprises 10 residues. The CDR3 spells CASSNGEQYF. In DNA, the CDR3 is TGTGCCAGTAGTAACGGGGAGCAGTACTTC.

The genes are TRBV18 and TRBJ2-3, with TRBD1 matching over 7 bases. In germline, CDR1 is KGHSH, CDR2 LQKENI. V was clipped by 1 base and J by 2 bases; unmatched bases: 9. This CDR3 is built from 17 residues. CDR3 DNA sequence: TGTGCCAGCTCACCACAAGACAGGGTAGAATCCACAGATACGCAGTATTTT. It is translated as CASSPQDRVESTDTQYF. The whole variable domain, filled in from reference TRBV18 and TRBJ2-3, reads NAGVMQNPRHLVRRRGQEARLRCSPMKGHSHVYWYRQLPEEGLKFMVYLQKENIIDESGMPKERFSAEFPKEGPSILRIQQVVRGDSAAYFCASSPQDRVESTDTQYFGPGTRLTVL.

V usage is TRBV15 and J usage is TRBJ1-1; D uncertain. Germline V CDR1 and CDR2: LNHNV, YYDKDF (reference sequence). CDR3 size: 14 residues. Trimming took off 0 bases at V and 7 bases at J, with 12 bases between the two ends. CDR3 nucleotides: TGTGCCACCAGCAGAGATCTAGATGGGGTTGAAGCTTTCTTT. Translating it yields CATSRDLDGVEAFF.

Concerning this clone: The germline gene is not matched at one end of the junction; a read error may be the cause. The genes are TRBV6-6 and TRBJ2-7, with D hard to call. The CDR3 length is 14 residues. CDR1 and CDR2 from the germline V gene are MNHNY and SVGAGI (reference sequence). DNA of the CDR3: TGTGCCAGCAGTTCACCTGACGCCTCCAACGAGCAGTACTTC. This codes for CASSSPDASNEQYF.

J is TRBJ2-2 and V is TRBV28; the D is unclear. The CDR3 is 15 amino acids. Per the germline V gene, CDR1 is MDHEN and CDR2 is SYDVKM. V lost 0 bases and J 3 bases, leaving 8 bases between the germline ends. CDR3 sequence (DNA): TGTGCCAGCAGTTTATGGCAGGCCGACACCGGGGAGCTGTTTTTT. This gives the protein CASSLWQADTGELFF. Combining the CDR3 with reference TRBV28 and TRBJ2-2 gives the whole variable domain DVKVTQSSRYLVKRTGEKVFLECVQDMDHENMFWYRQDPGLGLRLIYFSYDVKMKEKGDIPEGYSVSREKKERFSLILESASTNQTSMYLCASSLWQADTGELFFGEGSRLTVL.

The rearrangement links TRBV7-9 to TRBJ1-5; a possible D gene is TRBD1 (5 bases). V was shortened by 5 bases and J by 7 bases, with 18 bases between the two germline ends. Germline V gives CDR1 SEHNR, CDR2 FQNEAQ (reference sequence). CDR3 length: 15 residues. CDR3 sequence (DNA): TGTGCCAGCAGCCCTACGACCTCGGGGGACCAGCCCCAGCATTTT. Translating gives CASSPTTSGDQPQHF.

This rearrangement joins TRBV2 to TRBJ2-3; a weak D match, TRBD2 (5 bases). From germline, CDR1 is SNHLY and CDR2 FYNNEI. This CDR3 contains 13 residues. Trimming stripped 7 bases from V and 6 bases from J, with 14 bases between. The CDR3 region is CASNAGVGDTQYF. As DNA, the CDR3 is TGTGCCAGCAACGCGGGTGTTGGTGATACGCAGTATTTT. Combining the CDR3 with reference TRBV2 and TRBJ2-3 gives the whole variable domain EPEVTQTPSHQVTQMGQEVILRCVPISNHLYFYWYRQILGQKVEFLVSFYNNEISEKSEIFDDQFSVERPDGSNFTLKIRSTKLEDSAMYFCASNAGVGDTQYFGPGTRLTVL.

This chain joins TRBV28 and TRBJ2-7, with D unresolved. Trimming removed 4 bases at V and 5 bases at J, with 9 bases between. CDR1 and CDR2 (germline): MDHEN, SYDVKM. This CDR3 region has 12 residues. The CDR3 sequence: CASSSFPNEQYF. In DNA form, the CDR3 reads TGTGCCAGCAGTTCTTTCCCCAACGAGCAGTACTTC. Together with reference TRBV28 and TRBJ2-7, the CDR3 gives the full variable domain: DVKVTQSSRYLVKRTGEKVFLECVQDMDHENMFWYRQDPGLGLRLIYFSYDVKMKEKGDIPEGYSVSREKKERFSLILESASTNQTSMYLCASSSFPNEQYFGPGTRLTVT.

The DNA for the CDR3 is TGTGCCAGTAGTATGAGGGGGGCTGGTGAAGCTTTCTTT. It is translated as CASSMRGAGEAFF. The chain carries TRBV19 and TRBJ1-1; weak D call: TRBD1 (6 bases). The V gene's germline CDR1 is LNHDA and CDR2 SQIVND (reference sequence). CDR3 length: 13 amino acids. Trimming removed 3 bases at V and 7 bases at J, with 12 bases between. The full variable domain, with the rest looked up from reference TRBV19 and TRBJ1-1, is DGGITQSPKYLFRKEGQNVTLSCEQNLNHDAMYWYRQDPGQGLRLIYYSQIVNDFQKGDIAEGYSVSREKKESFPLTVTSAQKNPTAFYLCASSMRGAGEAFFGQGTRLTVV.

The CDR3 nucleotides are TGTGCCAGCAGTTATGCCGCGGGACAGCCGGTAGGGGATAGGACCCAGTACTTC. Translated: CASSYAAGQPVGDRTQYF. The chain couples TRBV7-9 to TRBJ2-5; D perhaps matches TRBD1 (7 bases). The germline V and J ends were trimmed by 6 bases and 7 bases, with 30 bases remaining between them. CDR3 length: 18 residues. Germline V gives CDR1 SEHNR, CDR2 FQNEAQ (reference sequence).

The chain has TRBV4-3 and TRBJ1-5, with D possibly matching TRBD1 (6 bases). The V gene's germline CDR1 is LGHNA and CDR2 YSLEER. Trimming shortened V by 4 bases and J by 3 bases, and 7 bases separated the two germline ends. This CDR3 contains 13 residues. This chain's CDR3 is CASSRTVNQPQHF. The CDR3, as DNA: TGCGCCAGCAGCCGGACAGTCAATCAGCCCCAGCATTTT.

V usage is TRBV7-9 and J usage is TRBJ2-7; 13 bases are shared with TRBD2. Germline CDR1 is SEHNR and CDR2 is FQNEAQ (reference sequence). Losses at the gene ends were 4 bases for V and 4 bases for J; bases not matched to a gene: 4. The CDR3 totals 15 residues. CDR3: CASSSPGLAGYEQYF. Written as DNA, the CDR3 is TGTGCCAGCAGCTCTCCGGGACTAGCGGGGTACGAGCAGTACTTC.

The V and J genes are TRBV28 and TRBJ2-1, with TRBD1 identical over 8 bases. J lost 8 bases, V lost 8 bases, and 11 bases had no gene match. CDR1 and CDR2 (germline): MDHEN, SYDVKM. CDR3 length: 14 residues. The CDR3 DNA is TGTGCCAGCCAGACGGACAGGGAGTTTGATGAGCAGTTCTTC. It is translated as CASQTDREFDEQFF.

This chain connects TRBV7-9 to TRBJ2-5; 7 bases match TRBD1. Germline-derived CDR1 and CDR2 are SEHNR and FQNEAQ (reference sequence). This CDR3 region has 18 residues. Trimming took 5 bases from V and 1 from J; bases not matched to a gene: 16. The CDR3 DNA follows: TGTGCCAGCAGCCGAGGGACAGTAGGGTCAGGGCCCCAAGAGACCCAGTACTTC. Its protein product is CASSRGTVGSGPQETQYF.

The chain carries TRBV19 and TRBJ2-3, with D unclear. CDR3 size: 13 residues. Looked up from germline, CDR1 is LNHDA and CDR2 is SQIVND (reference sequence). Trimming removed 3 bases from V and 6 bases from J, with 10 bases in between. The CDR3 spells CASSIRSEDTQYF. In DNA form, the CDR3 reads TGTGCCAGTAGTATTCGATCGGAGGATACGCAGTATTTT.

The chain joins TRBV30 to TRBJ1-6; D is unclear. Germline V lookup: CDR1 GTSNPN, CDR2 SVGIG (reference sequence). CDR3 size: 13 residues. Trimming removed 0 bases at V and 8 bases at J, with 8 bases between. CDR3 residues: CAWSVLGDSPLHF. The CDR3 coding sequence is TGTGCCTGGAGTGTACTTGGGGATTCACCCCTCCACTTT.

The rearrangement links TRBV27 to TRBJ1-5; no clear D. The CDR3 has 14 residues. Germline-derived CDR1 and CDR2 are MNHEY and SMNVEV (reference sequence). The germline V and J ends were trimmed by 8 bases and 12 bases, with 23 bases remaining between them. Written as DNA, the CDR3 is TGTGCCAGCGGCCCCACAAGGTTGGTGAAGAACCAGCATTTT. It yields the protein CASGPTRLVKNQHF.

Points on this clone: Other DNA sequences in this specimen translate into the identical CDR3. The chain couples TRBV27 to TRBJ2-6; no clear D gene. Germline V gene sequence: CDR1 MNHEY, CDR2 SMNVEV (reference sequence). Trimming left V 6 bases short and J 0 bases short, with 15 bases between. There are 17 residues in the CDR3. The CDR3 sequence: CASSPLKGNSGANVLTF. CDR3 DNA: TGTGCCAGCAGCCCATTAAAAGGGAACTCTGGGGCCAACGTCCTGACTTTC.

The CDR3 DNA follows: TGTGCCAGCAGTTTAGGGGGGACAGGGGCAAGCTATGGCTACACCTTC. Translating it yields CASSLGGTGASYGYTF. The chain joins TRBV28 to TRBJ1-2, with 10 bases fitting TRBD1. The trim removed 2 bases at V and 4 bases at J, leaving 7 bases unmatched. Per the germline V gene, CDR1 is MDHEN and CDR2 is SYDVKM. The CDR3 loop spans 16 amino acids.

The V call is TRBV28, the J call TRBJ1-2, with a weak D call TRBD1 (6 bases). The CDR3 contains 15 residues. Trimming stripped 7 bases from V and 7 bases from J, with 22 bases between. Germline CDR1 MDHEN, CDR2 SYDVKM. CDR3 sequence (DNA): TGTGCCAGCATCCCGGGGAGGGGGGCGCAGGGTGGCTACACCTTC. It yields the protein CASIPGRGAQGGYTF.

V and J are TRBV28 and TRBJ1-2; TRBD1 matches at 7 bases. V dropped 6 bases and J dropped 6; count of bases not matched to a gene: 10. The CDR3 totals 14 residues. Germline values: CDR1 MDHEN, CDR2 SYDVKM. The CDR3 loop is CASRGRRGLHGYTF. CDR3 in DNA: TGTGCCAGCAGGGGTCGGAGGGGGCTTCATGGCTACACCTTC.

V is TRBV18 and J is TRBJ1-1; maybe TRBD1 (6 bases). With 3 bases removed from V and 7 bases from J, the gap between germline ends came to 27 bases. The CDR3 is 18 residues long. In germline, CDR1 is KGHSH, CDR2 LQKENI. The CDR3 DNA reads TGTGCCAGCTCACCCCGTACGACAGGCGCAGGCGGATTAGGTGAAGCTTTCTTT. This sequence encodes CASSPRTTGAGGLGEAFF.

V is TRBV5-8 and J is TRBJ2-6; D gene uncertain. V lost 0 bases to trimming and J lost 1 base, with 5 bases between them. The CDR3 totals 15 residues. Germline V gene data show CDR1 as SGHTS and CDR2 as YDEGEE. The CDR3 coding sequence is TGTGCCAGCAGCTTGGGCTTTTCTGGGGCCAACGTCCTGACTTTC. Amino acid sequence: CASSLGFSGANVLTF.

The table lists this clone with a few counts. The rearrangement uses TRBV7-8 and TRBJ1-3; D not certain. V shed 2 bases and J shed 10 bases, with 12 bases lying between them. Germline values: CDR1 SGHVS, CDR2 FQNEAQ. The CDR3 totals 13 residues. The CDR3 region has the DNA TGTGCCAGCAGCTTAAAGATAACCGGGACCATATATTTT. This gives the protein CASSLKITGTIYF.

The chain employs TRBV4-1 and TRBJ2-1; 12 bases are a match to TRBD2. J was trimmed by 8 bases and V by 0 bases; bases with no gene match: 5. Germline CDR1 reads MGHRA; CDR2 reads YSYEKL. The CDR3 is 16 amino acids. The CDR3 is CASSQESSGGAYEQFF. The CDR3 DNA reads as TGCGCCAGCAGCCAAGAATCTAGCGGGGGGGCCTATGAGCAGTTCTTC.

The chain joins TRBV6-1 to TRBJ1-2; maybe TRBD1 (6 bases). Per the germline V gene, CDR1 is MNHNS and CDR2 is SASEGT. This CDR3 comprises 12 residues. The V and J ends lost 4 bases and 4 bases respectively, with 7 bases between them. The CDR3 DNA follows: TGTGCCAGCAGTGCGACAGGCTATGGCTACACCTTC. Amino acid sequence: CASSATGYGYTF.